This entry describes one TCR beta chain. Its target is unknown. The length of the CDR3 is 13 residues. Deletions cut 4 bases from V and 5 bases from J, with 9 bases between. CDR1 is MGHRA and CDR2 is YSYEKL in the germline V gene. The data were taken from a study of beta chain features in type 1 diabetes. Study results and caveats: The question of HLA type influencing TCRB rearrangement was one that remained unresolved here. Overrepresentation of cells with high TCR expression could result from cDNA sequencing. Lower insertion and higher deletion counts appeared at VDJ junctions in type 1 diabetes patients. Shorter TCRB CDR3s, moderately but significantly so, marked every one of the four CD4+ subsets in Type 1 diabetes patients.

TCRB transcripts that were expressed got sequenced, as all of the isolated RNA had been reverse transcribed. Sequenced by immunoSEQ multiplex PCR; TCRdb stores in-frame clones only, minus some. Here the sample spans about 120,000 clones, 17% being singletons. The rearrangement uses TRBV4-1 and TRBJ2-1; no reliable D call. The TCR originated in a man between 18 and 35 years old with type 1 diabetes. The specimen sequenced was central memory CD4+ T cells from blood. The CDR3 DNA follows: TGCGCCAGCAGCCTAAGGGCCGACAATGAGCAGTTCTTC. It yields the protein CASSLRADNEQFF.